The source of this TCR beta chain is a study of blood T cell repertoires in COVID-19. Background on the study: Samples representing acute and convalescent COVID-19 were sourced from the United States, Italy and Spain.

Libraries were prepared by immunoSEQ multiplex PCR; TCRdb keeps only in-frame clonotypes and omits some of them. The data contain around 140,000 clones, about 74% of them seen just once; the ten biggest clones take up roughly 17%. The sequencing input was peripheral blood. This TCR derives from a man aged 50-60 years with acute or convalescent COVID-19.

This CDR3 reads CASSLVRESTDTQYF. CDR3 nucleotide sequence: TGTGCCAGCAGCTTAGTTCGGGAGTCCACAGATACGCAGTATTTT. The chain recombines TRBV7-8 with TRBJ2-3; D perhaps matches TRBD2 (6 bases). Germline CDR1 reads SGHVS; CDR2 reads FQNEAQ. This CDR3 comprises 15 residues. V gave up 1 base and J gave up 2 bases, with 10 bases separating them.